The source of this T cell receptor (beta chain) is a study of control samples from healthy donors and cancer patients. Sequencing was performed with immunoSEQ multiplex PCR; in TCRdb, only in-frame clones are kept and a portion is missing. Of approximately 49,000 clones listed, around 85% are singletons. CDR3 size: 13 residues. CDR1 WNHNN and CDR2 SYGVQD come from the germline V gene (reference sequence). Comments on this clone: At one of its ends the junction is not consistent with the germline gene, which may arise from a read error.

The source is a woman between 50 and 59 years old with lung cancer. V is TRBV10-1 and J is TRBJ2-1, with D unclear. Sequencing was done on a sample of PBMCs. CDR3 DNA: TGCGCCAGCAGTGACGGAGTGTACAGTGAGCAGTTCTTC. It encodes CASSDGVYSEQFF.